The 10 T cell receptor beta chains below were found in one sample sequenced in a study of shared clonotypes between healthy human individuals. TCRdb's copy holds only in-frame clones and misses some; the assay was immunoSEQ multiplex PCR. Seen here are roughly 1,500,000 clones, about 98.5% observed once, and the top ten hold roughly 0.36%. Sequences were obtained from naive CD4+ T cells sorted from blood. Subset here: CD45RA+ positively selected. All receptors derive from a man aged 25 to 40 in good health.

The chain carries TRBV9 and TRBJ1-5; D remains unclear. The ends were cut back, 1 base at V and 11 bases at J, with 13 bases in the middle. CDR1 SGDLS and CDR2 YYNGEE come from the germline V gene. The CDR3 length is 13 residues. The CDR3 DNA reads as TGTGCCAGCAGCGTAATGGATAACGGAGCCCAGCATTTT. Translated: CASSVMDNGAQHF.

The chain couples TRBV5-5 to TRBJ2-7; possibly TRBD1 or TRBD2 for D (5 bases each). V lost 3 bases to trimming and J lost 2 bases, with 15 bases between them. The CDR3 spans 15 residues. Germline V CDR1 and CDR2: SGHKS, YYEKEE (reference sequence). The DNA of the CDR3 is TGTGCCAGCAGCTCGGGACCGATTTACACCTACGAGCAGTACTTC. Encoded protein: CASSSGPIYTYEQYF.

The chain carries TRBV5-8 and TRBJ2-7; 10 nucleotides match TRBD1. Germline V gene lookup returns CDR1 SGHTS and CDR2 YDEGEE. Unmatched junction bases numbered 11, after V lost 5 bases and J lost 9 bases. CDR3 length: 14 amino acids. The CDR3 DNA is TGTGCCAGCAGTTGGGGACAGGGGCTAAGGGGGCAGTACTTC. Translation: CASSWGQGLRGQYF.

This clone appeared a single time. The V and J genes are TRBV27 and TRBJ1-5; a weak D match, TRBD1 (6 bases). Germline values: CDR1 MNHEY, CDR2 SMNVEV (reference sequence). V was clipped by 5 bases and J by 7 bases, with 21 bases between them. The CDR3 is 16 amino acids. Here the CDR3 reads CASSPKGHHTGQPQHF. CDR3 in DNA: TGTGCCAGCAGTCCCAAGGGACATCACACGGGGCAGCCCCAGCATTTT.

Remarks on this clone: Other DNA sequences in this sample translate to the same CDR3. V and J are TRBV18 and TRBJ2-7, with D possibly matching TRBD1 (6 bases). V dropped 3 bases and J dropped 0 bases, with 9 bases sitting between them. CDR1 and CDR2 (germline): KGHSH, LQKENI. The CDR3 sequence is 14 residues long. The DNA of the CDR3 is TGTGCCAGCTCACCGGGGGACACCTCCTACGAGCAGTACTTC. Translating gives CASSPGDTSYEQYF.

The chain has TRBV5-1 and TRBJ2-3; D is unresolved. This CDR3 contains 14 residues. Trimming cost V 3 bases and J 0 bases, with 8 bases left between them. CDR1 and CDR2 (germline): SGHRS, YFSETQ. CDR3 nucleotides: TGCGCCAGCAGCTCGGTCGGGAGCACAGATACGCAGTATTTT. This codes for CASSSVGSTDTQYF.

The gene calls are TRBV10-2 and TRBJ1-1; the D gene is possibly TRBD1 (6 bases). Germline V CDR1 and CDR2: WSHSY, SAAADI. Trimming removed 4 bases from V and 6 bases from J, with 9 bases in between. The CDR3 contains 12 residues. The CDR3 loop is CASSGGLAEAFF. The CDR3 bases are TGCGCCAGCAGTGGGGGGCTAGCTGAAGCTTTCTTT.

This chain joins TRBV19 and TRBJ2-1; D uncertain. The germline gives CDR1 LNHDA, CDR2 SQIVND (reference sequence). This CDR3 contains 12 residues. V shed 3 bases and J shed 7 bases, with 7 bases lying between them. The CDR3 is CASSMIGNEQFF. The CDR3, as DNA: TGTGCCAGTAGTATGATAGGGAATGAGCAGTTCTTC.

This clone was recorded once. V usage is TRBV29-1 and J usage is TRBJ2-7, with a weak D call TRBD1 (5 bases). Looked up from germline, CDR1 is SQVTM and CDR2 is ANQGSEA. V shed 0 bases and J shed 3 bases, with 12 bases lying between them. The CDR3 is 14 amino acids. The CDR3 DNA follows: TGCAGCGTTGAAGATTCAGGGTCGATCTACGAGCAGTACTTC. It specifies CSVEDSGSIYEQYF.

The rearrangement uses TRBV15 and TRBJ2-3; D is unclear. Germline V gives CDR1 LNHNV, CDR2 YYDKDF (reference sequence). This CDR3 has 14 residues. V lost 6 bases and J 0 bases, leaving 10 bases between the germline ends. The CDR3 DNA is TGTGCCACCAGTCGGCGCCCTAGCACAGATACGCAGTATTTT. It encodes CATSRRPSTDTQYF. The full variable domain, rest sourced from reference TRBV15 and TRBJ2-3, is DAMVIQNPRYQVTQFGKPVTLSCSQTLNHNVMYWYQQKSSQAPKLLFHYYDKDFNNEADTPDNFQSRRPNTSFCFLDIRSPGLGDTAMYLCATSRRPSTDTQYFGPGTRLTVL.